Listed below are T cell receptor beta chains from one sample, sequenced in a study of blood T cell repertoires in COVID-19. Clones were read by immunoSEQ multiplex PCR, and TCRdb kept only the in-frame ones, dropping some. The sample has over 55,000 clones; 80% to 85% are singletons. Sequenced input: peripheral blood. The receptor source for this set is a man in his fifties with active COVID-19. Both conserved end residues are part of each CDR3. A D gene is named only where the DNA matches it firmly. Rows give clone size only sometimes, using once, few, many, or a class for an expanded clone.

V	D	size	J	CDR3	DNA
TRBV2	TRBD1	-	TRBJ1-2	CASTRTGYGYTF	TGTGCCAGCACTAGGACAGGCTATGGCTACACCTTC
TRBV27	-	-	TRBJ2-1	CASSPSVIPSYNEQFF	TGTGCCAGCAGCCCATCGGTTATACCCTCCTACAATGAGCAGTTCTTC
TRBV7-2	-	-	TRBJ1-6	CASSLGSVFSSPLHF	TGTGCCAGCAGCTTAGGCTCGGTGTTTAGTTCACCCCTCCACTTT
TRBV6-2/TRBV6-3	TRBD2	-	TRBJ2-7	CASSLWPSGNKPHEQYF	TGTGCCAGCAGTCTCTGGCCTAGCGGAAATAAACCCCACGAGCAGTACTTC
TRBV28	TRBD2	-	TRBJ2-7	CASLLAGGYEQYF	TGTGCCAGTCTACTAGCGGGGGGCTACGAACAGTACTTC
TRBV5-1	TRBD2	-	TRBJ2-1	CASSLGLAGVSEQFF	TGCGCCAGCAGCTTGGGGCTAGCGGGAGTTAGTGAGCAGTTCTTC
TRBV5-5	TRBD1	-	TRBJ1-2	CASSWGQALANYGYTF	TGTGCCAGCAGCTGGGGACAGGCGTTAGCTAACTATGGCTACACCTTC
TRBV19	-	few	TRBJ2-5	CASSLDSSLGETQYF	TGTGCCAGTTCTCTGGACTCTTCCCTAGGAGAGACCCAGTACTTC
TRBV6-5	-	-	TRBJ1-4	CASSYSFGREKLFF	TGTGCCAGCAGTTACTCCTTTGGGAGAGAAAAACTGTTTTTT
TRBV20-1	-	-	TRBJ2-1	CSASPGSRSSYNEQFF	TGCAGTGCTAGTCCCGGGTCGCGTTCCTCCTACAATGAGCAGTTCTTC
TRBV10-1	TRBD1	few	TRBJ1-5	CASSPGGGQGNQPQHF	TGCGCCAGCAGCCCAGGAGGGGGACAGGGGAATCAGCCCCAGCATTTT
TRBV30	-	-	TRBJ1-3	CAWSQTGSGNTIYF	TGTGCCTGGAGTCAAACAGGGTCTGGAAACACCATATATTTT
TRBV30	TRBD2	once	TRBJ2-3	CAYGTSGRGDTQYF	TGTGCCTACGGGACTAGCGGGAGGGGGGATACGCAGTATTTT
TRBV23-1	-	-	TRBJ2-3	CASNEQAPDTQYF	TGCGCCAGCAACGAACAGGCCCCAGATACGCAGTATTTT
TRBV12-5	-	-	TRBJ2-7	CASGLDSLSREQYF	TGTGCTAGTGGTTTGGACAGTCTTTCACGCGAGCAGTACTTC
TRBV18	-	-	TRBJ2-7	CASSRAGPLDEQYF	TGTGCCAGCTCACGCGCGGGGCCGCTAGACGAGCAGTACTTC
TRBV13	TRBD2	-	TRBJ2-1	CASSSGLAGVLISYNEQFF	TGTGCCAGCAGCTCCGGACTAGCGGGGGTCCTGATCTCCTACAATGAGCAGTTCTTC
TRBV3-1/TRBV3-2	-	-	TRBJ2-7	CASSQRRELYEQYF	TGTGCCAGCAGCCAGAGACGGGAACTTTACGAGCAGTACTTC
TRBV6-5	-	-	TRBJ1-1	CASYPFGGMNTEAFF	TGTGCCAGCTACCCCTTCGGGGGAATGAACACTGAAGCTTTCTTT
TRBV7-7	TRBD1	-	TRBJ2-1	CASSFGQGAYNEQFF	TGTGCTAGCAGCTTCGGACAGGGGGCCTACAATGAGCAGTTCTTC
TRBV19	-	-	TRBJ1-5	CASSPMEQPQHF	TGTGCCAGTAGTCCGATGGAGCAGCCCCAGCATTTT
TRBV29-1	-	-	TRBJ2-1	CSVEDRGSRFF	TGCAGCGTTGAAGATAGGGGGAGCAGGTTCTTC
TRBV7-2	TRBD2	-	TRBJ2-7	CASSPSGGGFYEQYF	TGTGCCAGCAGCCCCTCGGGCGGGGGGTTTTACGAGCAGTACTTC
TRBV18	TRBD1	-	TRBJ1-5	CASSPDRGGNQPQHF	TGTGCCAGCTCACCGGACAGGGGAGGCAATCAGCCCCAGCATTTT
TRBV29-1	-	-	TRBJ2-1	CSVVSGGSDEQFF	TGCAGCGTTGTGTCAGGAGGTAGCGATGAGCAGTTCTTC
TRBV4-2	-	-	TRBJ1-5	CASSQVLVRGRQRTNEPQHF	TGTGCCAGCAGCCAAGTCTTGGTGAGGGGCCGACAGCGGACTAATGAACCCCAGCATTTT
TRBV25-1	TRBD2	-	TRBJ2-1	CASSGIAGGLEQFF	TGTGCCAGCAGTGGAATAGCGGGGGGGCTTGAGCAGTTCTTC